This T cell receptor (beta chain) was observed in a study of blood T cell repertoires in COVID-19. Study-level information: There were acute and convalescent COVID-19 samples, and they came from the United States, Italy and Spain. T cells, B-cell-depleted T cells, or PBMCs supplied cDNA or gDNA.

Participants spanned ages roughly 18 to 90 years and resided in roughly 22 US areas. As processed by the authors: The assay estimated nucleated cells by amplifying reference gene primers. Only in-frame clones appear in the TCRdb table, and some are missing; sequencing was by immunoSEQ multiplex PCR. That table supplies the V and J calls and clone size; D and trimming were determined from the DNA. This sample carries about 400,000 clones, about 90% of them seen once, and the ten largest clones take under 2%. The sequence derives from a woman in her late teens or twenties with acute COVID-19. Sequencing used PBMCs or T cells enriched from blood (not recorded which).

The CDR3 region is CASSKHPGTGKRADTQYF. The CDR3 DNA sequence: TGTGCCAGCAGCAAACACCCCGGGACAGGGAAGCGGGCAGATACGCAGTATTTT. The rearrangement uses TRBV21-1 and TRBJ2-3; the table's TRBD1 call for D was not verified on the DNA. TRBV21-1 corresponds to a pseudogene. The CDR3 runs to 18 residues.